One T cell receptor (beta chain) is described in this entry. Its specificity is not known. The sample belongs to a study of cytomegalovirus exposure and HLA in healthy donors. The overall study: Genotyping showed 75% to 90% of a few hundred donors falling in the Caucasian-associated ancestry cluster.

PCR used 60 Vbeta primers and 13 Jbeta primers. Produced via immunoSEQ multiplex PCR; TCRdb's table is partial and in-frame only. The repertoire holds 150,000 or so clones, with 50% to 75% as singletons. Each of the donors was a healthy bone marrow donor. This CDR3 has 12 amino acids. V was shortened by 3 bases and J by 3 bases, with 5 bases between the two germline ends. Germline lookup yields CDR1 SQVTM and CDR2 ANQGSEA. Findings and caveats of the study: Later analysis identified a missense DCLRE1C variant that was linked to TCR beta V- and J-gene trimming. Later, an analysis found that common viral pathogens appeared to be linked with several of the most significant clusters.

The rearrangement links TRBV29-1 to TRBJ2-2; D call uncertain. The TCR comes from a woman in her twenties or thirties in good health and CMV-seropositive. Sequences were obtained from PBMCs. The CDR3 spells CSVDPHTGELFF. Here the CDR3 DNA reads TGCAGCGTTGACCCTCACACCGGGGAGCTGTTTTTT.